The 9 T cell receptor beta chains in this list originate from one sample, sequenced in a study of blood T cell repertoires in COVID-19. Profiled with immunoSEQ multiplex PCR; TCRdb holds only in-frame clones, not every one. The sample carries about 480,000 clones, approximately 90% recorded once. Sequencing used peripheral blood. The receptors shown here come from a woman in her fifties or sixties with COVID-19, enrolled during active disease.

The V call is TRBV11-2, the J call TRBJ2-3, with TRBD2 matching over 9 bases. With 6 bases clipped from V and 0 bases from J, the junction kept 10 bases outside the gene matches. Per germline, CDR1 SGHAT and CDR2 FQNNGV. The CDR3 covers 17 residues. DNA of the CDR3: TGTGCCAGCAGGGAAGCCCTAGCGGGGTATAGCACAGATACGCAGTATTTT. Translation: CASREALAGYSTDTQYF.

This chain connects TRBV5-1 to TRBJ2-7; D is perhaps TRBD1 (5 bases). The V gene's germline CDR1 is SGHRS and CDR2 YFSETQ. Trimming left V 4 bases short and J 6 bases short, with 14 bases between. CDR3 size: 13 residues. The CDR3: CASSDSPYAEQYF. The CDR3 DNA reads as TGCGCCAGCAGCGACAGCCCTTATGCCGAGCAGTACTTC.

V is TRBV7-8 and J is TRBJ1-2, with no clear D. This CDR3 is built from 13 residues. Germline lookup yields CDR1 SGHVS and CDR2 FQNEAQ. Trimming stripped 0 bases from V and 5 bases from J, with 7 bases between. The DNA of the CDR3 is TGTGCCAGCAGCTTAGCTGGAGGGTATGGCTACACCTTC. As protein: CASSLAGGYGYTF.

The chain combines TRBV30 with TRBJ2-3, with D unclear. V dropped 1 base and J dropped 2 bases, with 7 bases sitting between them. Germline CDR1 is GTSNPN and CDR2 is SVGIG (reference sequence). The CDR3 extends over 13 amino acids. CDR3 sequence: CAWSGLVTDTQYF. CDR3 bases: TGTGCCTGGAGTGGGCTAGTCACAGATACGCAGTATTTT.

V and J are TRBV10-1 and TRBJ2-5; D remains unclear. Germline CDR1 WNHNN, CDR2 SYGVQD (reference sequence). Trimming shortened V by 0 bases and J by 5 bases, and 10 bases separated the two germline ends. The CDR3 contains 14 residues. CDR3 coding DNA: TGCGCCAGCAGTGAGTCCCCCCTCGGGGAGACCCAGTACTTC. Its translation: CASSESPLGETQYF.

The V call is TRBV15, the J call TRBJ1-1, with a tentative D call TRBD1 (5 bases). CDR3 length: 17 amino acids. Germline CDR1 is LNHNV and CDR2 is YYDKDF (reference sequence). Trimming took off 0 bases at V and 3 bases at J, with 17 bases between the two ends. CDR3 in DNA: TGTGCCACCAGCAGAGAAGTGGGGCAGGGTAGAGACACTGAAGCTTTCTTT. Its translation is CATSREVGQGRDTEAFF. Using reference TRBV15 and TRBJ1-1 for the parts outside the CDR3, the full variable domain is DAMVIQNPRYQVTQFGKPVTLSCSQTLNHNVMYWYQQKSSQAPKLLFHYYDKDFNNEADTPDNFQSRRPNTSFCFLDIRSPGLGDTAMYLCATSREVGQGRDTEAFFGQGTRLTVV.

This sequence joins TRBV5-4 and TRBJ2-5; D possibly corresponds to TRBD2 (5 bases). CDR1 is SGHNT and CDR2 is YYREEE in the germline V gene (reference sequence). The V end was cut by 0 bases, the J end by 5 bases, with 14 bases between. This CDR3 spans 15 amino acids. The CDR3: CASSLVVREGETQYF. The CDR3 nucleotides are TGTGCCAGCAGCTTGGTGGTACGGGAAGGGGAGACCCAGTACTTC.

CDR3 residues: CATSATSGGSTDTQYF. CDR3 in DNA: TGTGCCACCAGTGCGACAAGCGGGGGGAGCACAGATACGCAGTATTTT. The chain combines TRBV24-1 with TRBJ2-3, with 9 positions matching TRBD2. V shed 5 bases, J shed 0 bases, and the junction held 5 bases outside the gene matches. The CDR3 sequence is 16 residues long. The germline V gene encodes CDR1 KGHDR and CDR2 SFDVKD.

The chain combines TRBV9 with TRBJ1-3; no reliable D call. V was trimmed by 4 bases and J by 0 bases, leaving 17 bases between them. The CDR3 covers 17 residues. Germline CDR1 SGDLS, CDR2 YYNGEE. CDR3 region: CASSPYPGASSGNTIYF. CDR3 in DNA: TGTGCCAGCAGCCCTTATCCGGGAGCTAGCTCTGGAAACACCATATATTTT.